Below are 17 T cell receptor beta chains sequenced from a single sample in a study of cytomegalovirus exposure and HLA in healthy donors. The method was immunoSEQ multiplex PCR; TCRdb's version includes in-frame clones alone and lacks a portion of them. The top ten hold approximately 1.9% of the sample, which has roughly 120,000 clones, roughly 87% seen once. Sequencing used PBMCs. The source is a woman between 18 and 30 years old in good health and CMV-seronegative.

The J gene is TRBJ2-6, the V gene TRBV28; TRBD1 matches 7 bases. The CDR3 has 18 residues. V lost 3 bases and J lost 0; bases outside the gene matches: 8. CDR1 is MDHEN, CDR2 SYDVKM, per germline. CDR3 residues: CASSFWDRFLSGANVLTF. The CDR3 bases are TGTGCCAGCAGTTTTTGGGACAGATTCCTCTCTGGGGCCAACGTCCTGACTTTC.

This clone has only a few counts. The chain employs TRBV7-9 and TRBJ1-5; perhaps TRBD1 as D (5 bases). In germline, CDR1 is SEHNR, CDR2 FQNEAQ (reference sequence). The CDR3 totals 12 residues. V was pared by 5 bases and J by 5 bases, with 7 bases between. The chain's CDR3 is CASSTGDQPQHF. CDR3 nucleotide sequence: TGTGCCAGCAGCACGGGGGATCAGCCCCAGCATTTT.

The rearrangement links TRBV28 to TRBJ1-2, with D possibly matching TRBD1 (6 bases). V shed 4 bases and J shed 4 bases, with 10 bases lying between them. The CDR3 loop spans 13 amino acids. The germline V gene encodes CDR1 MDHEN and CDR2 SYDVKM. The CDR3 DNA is TGTGCCAGCAGTTCTCAGGGGACCTATGGCTACACCTTC. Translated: CASSSQGTYGYTF.

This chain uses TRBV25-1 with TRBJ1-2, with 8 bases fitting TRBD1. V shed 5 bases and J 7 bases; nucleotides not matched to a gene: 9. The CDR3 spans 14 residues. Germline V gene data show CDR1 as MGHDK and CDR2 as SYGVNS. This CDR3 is CASSSIRGLGGYTF. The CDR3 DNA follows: TGTGCCAGCAGTTCAATCAGGGGGCTGGGTGGCTACACCTTC.

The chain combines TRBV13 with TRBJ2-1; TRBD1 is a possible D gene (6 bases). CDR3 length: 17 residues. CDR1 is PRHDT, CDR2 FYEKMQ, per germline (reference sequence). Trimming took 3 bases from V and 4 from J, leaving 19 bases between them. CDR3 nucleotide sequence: TGTGCCAGCAGCTTCTCCACCGGGACAAACCGGTACAATGAGCAGTTCTTC. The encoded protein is CASSFSTGTNRYNEQFF.

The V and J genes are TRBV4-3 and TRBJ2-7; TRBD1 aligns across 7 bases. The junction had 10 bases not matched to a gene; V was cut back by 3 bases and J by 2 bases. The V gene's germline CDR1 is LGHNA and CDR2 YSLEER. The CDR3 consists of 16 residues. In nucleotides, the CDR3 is TGCGCCAGCAGCCAGAGCTCGGGACAGAGTCCCTACGAGCAGTACTTC. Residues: CASSQSSGQSPYEQYF.

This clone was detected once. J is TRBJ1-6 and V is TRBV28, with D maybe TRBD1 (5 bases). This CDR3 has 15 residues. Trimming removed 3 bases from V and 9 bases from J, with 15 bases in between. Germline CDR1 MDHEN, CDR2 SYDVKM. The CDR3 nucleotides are TGTGCCAGCAGTTTGATTGCAGGGTTAGGTTCACCCCTCCACTTT. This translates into CASSLIAGLGSPLHF.

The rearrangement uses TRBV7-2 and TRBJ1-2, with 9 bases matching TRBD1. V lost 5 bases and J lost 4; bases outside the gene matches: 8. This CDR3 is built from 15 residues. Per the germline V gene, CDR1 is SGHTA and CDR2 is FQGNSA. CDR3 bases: TGTGCCAGCAGCCCCTCGGGACAGGGTGGCTATGGCTACACCTTC. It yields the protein CASSPSGQGGYGYTF.

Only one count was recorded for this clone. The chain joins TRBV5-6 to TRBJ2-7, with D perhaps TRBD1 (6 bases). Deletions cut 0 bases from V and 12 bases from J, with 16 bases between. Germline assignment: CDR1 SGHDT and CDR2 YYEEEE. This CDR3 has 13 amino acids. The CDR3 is CASSLDLVGARYF. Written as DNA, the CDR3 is TGTGCCAGCAGCTTGGATTTGGTGGGGGCGCGGTACTTC.

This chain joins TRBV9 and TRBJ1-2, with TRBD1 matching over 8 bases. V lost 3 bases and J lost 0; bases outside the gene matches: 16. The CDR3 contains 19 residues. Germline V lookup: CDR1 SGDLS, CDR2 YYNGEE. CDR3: CASSDPTGDTAGANYGYTF. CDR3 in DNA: TGTGCCAGCAGCGACCCGACAGGGGACACCGCAGGAGCTAACTATGGCTACACCTTC. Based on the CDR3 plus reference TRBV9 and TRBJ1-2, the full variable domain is DSGVTQTPKHLITATGQRVTLRCSPRSGDLSVYWYQQSLDQGLQFLIQYYNGEERAKGNILERFSAQQFPDLHSELNLSSLELGDSALYFCASSDPTGDTAGANYGYTFGSGTRLTVV.

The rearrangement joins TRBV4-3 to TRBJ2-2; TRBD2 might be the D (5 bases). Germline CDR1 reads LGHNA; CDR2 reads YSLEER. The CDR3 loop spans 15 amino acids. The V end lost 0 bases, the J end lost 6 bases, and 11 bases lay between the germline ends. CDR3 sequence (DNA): TGCGCCAGCAGCCAAGATCTACTAGTCGCCGGGGAGCTGTTTTTT. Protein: CASSQDLLVAGELFF.

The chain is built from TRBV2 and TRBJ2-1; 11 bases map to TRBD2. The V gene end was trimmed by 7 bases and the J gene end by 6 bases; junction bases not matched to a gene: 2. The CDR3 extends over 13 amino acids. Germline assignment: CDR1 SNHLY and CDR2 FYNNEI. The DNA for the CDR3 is TGTGCCAGCACAACTAGCGGGAGCAATGAGCAGTTCTTC. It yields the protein CASTTSGSNEQFF.

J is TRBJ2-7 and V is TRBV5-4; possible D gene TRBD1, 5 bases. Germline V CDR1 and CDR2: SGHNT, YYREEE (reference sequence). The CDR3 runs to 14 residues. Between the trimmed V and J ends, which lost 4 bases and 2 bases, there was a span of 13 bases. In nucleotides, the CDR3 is TGTGCCAGCAGCCAAGAAGACAGAACCTACGAGCAGTACTTC. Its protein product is CASSQEDRTYEQYF.

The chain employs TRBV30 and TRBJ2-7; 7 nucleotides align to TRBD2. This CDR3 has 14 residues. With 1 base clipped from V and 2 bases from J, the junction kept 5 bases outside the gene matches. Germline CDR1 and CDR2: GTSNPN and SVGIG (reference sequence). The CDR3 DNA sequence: TGTGCCTGGAGTGCGGGACTAACCCCCTACGAGCAGTACTTC. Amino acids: CAWSAGLTPYEQYF.

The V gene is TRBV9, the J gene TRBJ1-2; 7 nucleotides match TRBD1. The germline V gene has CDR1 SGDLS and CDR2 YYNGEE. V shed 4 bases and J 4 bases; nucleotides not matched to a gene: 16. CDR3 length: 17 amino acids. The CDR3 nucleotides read TGTGCCAGCAGCCCCCTACAGGGGACCTTACCCCTCTATGGCTACACCTTC. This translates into CASSPLQGTLPLYGYTF. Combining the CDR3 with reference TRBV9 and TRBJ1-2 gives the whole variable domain DSGVTQTPKHLITATGQRVTLRCSPRSGDLSVYWYQQSLDQGLQFLIQYYNGEERAKGNILERFSAQQFPDLHSELNLSSLELGDSALYFCASSPLQGTLPLYGYTFGSGTRLTVV.

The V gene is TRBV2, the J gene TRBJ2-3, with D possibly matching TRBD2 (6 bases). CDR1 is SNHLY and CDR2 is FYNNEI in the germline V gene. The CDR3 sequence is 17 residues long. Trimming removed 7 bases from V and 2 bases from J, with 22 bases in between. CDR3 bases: TGTGCCAGCACCTCACTCGGGCGGGACCTAACCACAGATACGCAGTATTTT. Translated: CASTSLGRDLTTDTQYF.

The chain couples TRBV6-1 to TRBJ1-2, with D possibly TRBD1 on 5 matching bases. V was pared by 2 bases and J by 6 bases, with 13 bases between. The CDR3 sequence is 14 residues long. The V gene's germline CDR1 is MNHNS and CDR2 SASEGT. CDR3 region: CASSEMTALHGYTF. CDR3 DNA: TGTGCCAGCAGTGAAATGACAGCCCTCCATGGCTACACCTTC.